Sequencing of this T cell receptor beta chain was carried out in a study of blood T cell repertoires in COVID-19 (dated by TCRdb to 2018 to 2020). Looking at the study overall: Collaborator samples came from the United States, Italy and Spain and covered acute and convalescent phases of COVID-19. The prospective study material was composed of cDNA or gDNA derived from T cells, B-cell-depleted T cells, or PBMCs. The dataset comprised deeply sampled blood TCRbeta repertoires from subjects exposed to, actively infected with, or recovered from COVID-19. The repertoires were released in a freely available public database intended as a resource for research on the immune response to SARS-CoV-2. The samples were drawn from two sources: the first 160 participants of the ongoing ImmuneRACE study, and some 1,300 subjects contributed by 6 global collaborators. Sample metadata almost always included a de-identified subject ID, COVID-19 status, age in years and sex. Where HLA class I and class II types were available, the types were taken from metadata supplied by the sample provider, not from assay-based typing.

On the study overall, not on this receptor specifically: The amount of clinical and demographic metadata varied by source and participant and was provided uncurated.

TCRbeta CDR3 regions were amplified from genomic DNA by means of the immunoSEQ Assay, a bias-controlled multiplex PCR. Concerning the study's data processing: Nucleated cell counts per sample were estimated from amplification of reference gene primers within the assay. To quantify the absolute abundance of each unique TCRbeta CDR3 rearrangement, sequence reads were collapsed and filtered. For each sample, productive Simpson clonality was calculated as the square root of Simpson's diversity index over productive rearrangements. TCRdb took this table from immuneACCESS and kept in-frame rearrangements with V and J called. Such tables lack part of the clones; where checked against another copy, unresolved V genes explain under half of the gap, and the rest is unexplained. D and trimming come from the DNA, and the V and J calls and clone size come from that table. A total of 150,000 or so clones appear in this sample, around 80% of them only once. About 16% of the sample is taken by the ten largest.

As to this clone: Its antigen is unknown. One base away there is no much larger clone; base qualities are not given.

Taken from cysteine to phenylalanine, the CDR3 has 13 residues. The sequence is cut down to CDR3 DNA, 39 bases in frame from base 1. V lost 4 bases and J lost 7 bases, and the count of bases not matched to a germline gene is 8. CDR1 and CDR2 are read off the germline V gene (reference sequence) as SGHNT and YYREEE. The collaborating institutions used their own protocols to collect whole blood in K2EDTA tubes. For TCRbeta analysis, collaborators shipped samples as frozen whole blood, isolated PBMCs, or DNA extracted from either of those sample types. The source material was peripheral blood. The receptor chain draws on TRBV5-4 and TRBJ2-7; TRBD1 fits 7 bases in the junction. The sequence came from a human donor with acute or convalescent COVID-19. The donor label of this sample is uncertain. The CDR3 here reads CASSAGQAPEQYF. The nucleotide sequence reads TGTGCCAGCAGCGCTGGACAGGCGCCTGAGCAGTACTTC.